This TCR beta chain was sequenced for a study of cytomegalovirus exposure and HLA in healthy donors. 13 Jbeta primers and 60 Vbeta primers were used for the PCR. Some clones are missing from TCRdb's copy, which holds only in-frame ones; the method was immunoSEQ multiplex PCR. Of roughly 120,000 clones listed, around 80% are singletons. Trimming removed 0 bases from V and 4 bases from J; junction bases left unmatched: 3. Germline V lookup: CDR1 SGDLS, CDR2 YYNGEE. The CDR3 is 15 amino acids. The specimen was PBMCs. The receptor was isolated from a man aged 50 to 60 in good health and CMV-seronegative. This chain uses TRBV9 with TRBJ1-1; 10 bases are a match to TRBD1. Here the CDR3 DNA reads TGTGCCAGCAGCGTAGGGGACAGGGGTTTCACTGAAGCTTTCTTT. Translating gives CASSVGDRGFTEAFF.